This T cell receptor beta chain was recorded in a study of post-analysis software for immune sequencing data. Study details: Some patients lacked subtype; others had relapsing-remitting, secondary progressive or progressive-relapsing disease. Study conclusions and caveats: Controls had lower frequencies than patients of about 5 TRBV segments, which included TRBV5-6, TRBV5-1 and TRBV20-1.

Note on this clonotype: Its target is unknown.

Included in the TCR beta cDNA libraries were unique molecular identifiers. Approximately 500,000 cDNA molecules were obtained per 1 to 10 million input T cells. TCRdb fed the PCR reads into MiXCR, producing one record per CDR3 protein. The sample lists about 620,000 distinct CDR3 sequences; 40% to 50% were seen once. Germline V gene data show CDR1 as SGHRS and CDR2 as YFSETQ. The V end lost 3 bases, the J end lost 5 bases, and 14 bases lay between the germline ends. The CDR3 runs to 14 residues. Sample: blood. The chain uses TRBV5-1 and TRBJ1-2, with D unresolved. This receptor was obtained from a girl aged 5-17 years with multiple sclerosis. CDR3 nucleotides: TGCGCCAGCAGCTGGCGGGAGACCGGATATGGCTACACCTTC. Translating gives CASSWRETGYGYTF.